A selection of T cell receptor beta chains follows, all from one sample in a study of blood T cell repertoires in COVID-19. Sequencing was performed with immunoSEQ multiplex PCR; in TCRdb, only in-frame clones are kept and a portion is missing. The data hold under 200,000 clones, with approximately 83% observed a single time. Sequences were obtained from peripheral blood. The receptors were sampled from a woman aged 55-75 years with acute or convalescent COVID-19. Both conserved end residues are part of each CDR3. Fields, in order: D gene, clone size, V gene, J gene, CDR3 protein, CDR3 DNA. D genes are given only for firm matches. The size of a clone is reported for some rows only, either as once, few or many, or as a class for expanded clones.

d_gene: .
abundance: few
v_gene: TRBV7-2
j_gene: TRBJ2-1
CDR3aa: CASSLIGASPYIAYNEQFF
CDR3nt: TGTGCCAGCAGCTTAATCGGCGCTTCACCGTACATAGCGTACAATGAGCAGTTCTTC

d_gene: TRBD2
abundance: once
v_gene: TRBV3-1/TRBV3-2
j_gene: TRBJ2-7
CDR3aa: CASSPSGGSYEQYF
CDR3nt: TGTGCCAGCAGTCCTAGCGGCGGGTCCTACGAGCAGTACTTC

d_gene: TRBD2
abundance: few
v_gene: TRBV7-9
j_gene: TRBJ2-1
CDR3aa: CASSLPPSGGNEQFF
CDR3nt: TGTGCCAGCAGCTTACCGCCTAGCGGGGGGAATGAGCAGTTCTTC

d_gene: .
abundance: .
v_gene: TRBV7-2
j_gene: TRBJ1-3
CDR3aa: CASSFRGGSGNTIYF
CDR3nt: TGTGCCAGCAGCTTTAGGGGTGGATCTGGAAACACCATATATTTT

d_gene: .
abundance: .
v_gene: TRBV27
j_gene: TRBJ2-1
CDR3aa: CASSFQVSYNEQFF
CDR3nt: TGTGCCAGCAGTTTCCAGGTTTCCTACAATGAGCAGTTCTTC

d_gene: TRBD1
abundance: .
v_gene: TRBV7-9
j_gene: TRBJ1-1
CDR3aa: CASSLGGTGAIEAFF
CDR3nt: TGTGCCAGCAGCTTAGGGGGGACAGGAGCGATTGAAGCTTTCTTT

d_gene: .
abundance: once
v_gene: TRBV7-2
j_gene: TRBJ2-2
CDR3aa: CASSLASITGELFF
CDR3nt: TGTGCCAGCAGCTTAGCCAGTATCACCGGGGAGCTGTTTTTT

d_gene: .
abundance: .
v_gene: TRBV23-1
j_gene: TRBJ1-2
CDR3aa: CASSQLAYGYTF
CDR3nt: TGCGCCAGCTCACAATTGGCCTATGGCTACACCTTC

d_gene: .
abundance: .
v_gene: TRBV5-8
j_gene: TRBJ2-7
CDR3aa: CASSSTPGTYEQYF
CDR3nt: TGTGCCAGCAGCTCGACCCCGGGTACCTACGAGCAGTACTTC

d_gene: .
abundance: once
v_gene: TRBV9
j_gene: TRBJ2-1
CDR3aa: CASSPREVGTAYNEQFF
CDR3nt: TGTGCCAGCAGCCCCCGTGAGGTCGGAACTGCCTACAATGAGCAGTTCTTC

d_gene: TRBD2
abundance: .
v_gene: TRBV4-2
j_gene: TRBJ2-3
CDR3aa: CASSQERAGGLLKSDTQYF
CDR3nt: TGTGCCAGCAGCCAAGAGAGGGCGGGGGGGCTTCTGAAGTCAGATACGCAGTATTTT

d_gene: TRBD1
abundance: .
v_gene: TRBV10-1
j_gene: TRBJ2-3
CDR3aa: CASSEYRGHADTQYF
CDR3nt: TGCGCCAGCAGTGAGTACAGGGGGCATGCAGATACGCAGTATTTT